This T cell receptor (beta chain) was captured by sequencing in a study of T cells in Graves' hyperthyroidism and ophthalmopathy. This clonotype was detected many times. PBMCs came from more than 9.5 ml fresh peripheral blood. CDR3 size: 14 residues. Germline CDR1 reads DFQATT; CDR2 reads SNEGSKA (reference sequence). Trimming took 2 bases from V and 5 from J, leaving 15 bases between them. Researchers took RNA transcripts and amplified the TCR beta CDR3 regions from them. Carried out on the TCR CDR3, a first-round RT-PCR used the HTBI primer set. TCRdb redid the calling of the multiplex PCR reads with MiXCR, one entry per CDR3 protein. The sample contains under 450,000 distinct CDR3 sequences, less than 15% of which appear only once.

The sequence was obtained from a man aged 25 to 40 with Graves' hyperthyroidism that later progressed to Graves' ophthalmopathy. The material sequenced was blood. The chain links TRBV20-1 to TRBJ2-5; maybe TRBD2 (7 bases). The CDR3 reads CSARMGGGRETQYF. CDR3 nucleotide sequence: TGCAGTGCTAGAATGGGGGGGGGCCGCGAGACCCAGTACTTC.